Reported below is one TCR beta chain. The data stem from a study of blood T cell repertoires in COVID-19. Study information: Sources were T cells, B-cell-depleted T cells, or PBMCs; the material itself was cDNA or gDNA.

V gave up 0 bases and J gave up 12 bases; unmatched junction bases: 8. CDR3 length equals 15 residues. The V gene's germline CDR1 is SGDLS and CDR2 YYNGEE. TCRdb's copy holds only in-frame clones and misses some; the assay was immunoSEQ multiplex PCR. The data show under 250,000 clones, 84% seen once. What was sequenced was peripheral blood. The TCR comes from a woman in her 40s who had recovered from COVID-19. The V gene is TRBV9, the J gene TRBJ1-4; 10 nucleotides agree with TRBD1. The CDR3 protein is CASSVGGTGDVELFF. CDR3 sequence (DNA): TGTGCCAGCAGCGTAGGCGGGACAGGGGATGTGGAACTGTTTTTT.